This T cell receptor (beta chain) was observed in a study of Graves' ophthalmopathy and Graves' hyperthyroidism. In its sample, this clonotype was seen many times. The CDR3 spans 13 residues. V was pared by 6 bases and J by 0 bases, with 2 bases of the junction left unmatched. Germline CDR1 is SEHNR and CDR2 is FQNEAQ (reference sequence). Amplification from RNA transcripts yielded the TCR beta CDR3 regions. After a first-round RT-PCR with HTBI primers, a second-round multiplex PCR was run. TCRdb redid the calling of the multiplex PCR reads with MiXCR, one entry per CDR3 protein. Of about 1.2 million distinct CDR3 sequences in the sample, 35% to 45% were seen once.

The sequenced sample was peripheral blood or thyroid tissue (not recorded which). The chain recombines TRBV7-9 with TRBJ2-7, with 7 bases that match TRBD1. The sequence came from an adult man with Graves' hyperthyroidism. CDR3: CASRTGASYEQYF. The CDR3 bases are TGTGCCAGCAGAACAGGGGCCTCCTACGAGCAGTACTTC.